This T cell receptor beta chain is from a study of CD8+ T cells in alopecia areata. Study conclusions and caveats: Baseline CD8+ expansion's link to response remains uncertain, as there was one nonresponder. Across lesional scalp, and particularly alopecia totalis/universalis, clonality surpassed that of normal scalp.

Regarding treatment: oral pan-JAK inhibitor, 5-10 mg twice daily. This clone was counted between two and nine times. Its cognate antigen is unknown. Extraction of RNA preceded its reverse transcription into cDNA, which served as the sequencing template. Some clones are missing from TCRdb's copy, which holds only in-frame ones; the method was immunoSEQ multiplex PCR. Of hundreds of thousands of clones in the sample, more than 60% are singletons; the top ten hold roughly 1.2%. Germline V gene data show CDR1 as SEHNR and CDR2 as FQNEAQ (reference sequence). V lost 1 base, J lost 3 bases, and 14 bases lay in between. CDR3 length: 16 residues.

The sample here was CD4+ T cells sorted from blood, taken at approximately week 42, from a patient treated with tofacitinib. The rearrangement joins TRBV7-9 to TRBJ2-3; D possibly corresponds to TRBD2 (5 bases). The receptor was derived from a human donor with alopecia areata. DNA for the CDR3: TGTGCCAGCAGCTTAGGGGAAGCTAGCTTTACAGATACGCAGTATTTT. Translation gives CASSLGEASFTDTQYF.